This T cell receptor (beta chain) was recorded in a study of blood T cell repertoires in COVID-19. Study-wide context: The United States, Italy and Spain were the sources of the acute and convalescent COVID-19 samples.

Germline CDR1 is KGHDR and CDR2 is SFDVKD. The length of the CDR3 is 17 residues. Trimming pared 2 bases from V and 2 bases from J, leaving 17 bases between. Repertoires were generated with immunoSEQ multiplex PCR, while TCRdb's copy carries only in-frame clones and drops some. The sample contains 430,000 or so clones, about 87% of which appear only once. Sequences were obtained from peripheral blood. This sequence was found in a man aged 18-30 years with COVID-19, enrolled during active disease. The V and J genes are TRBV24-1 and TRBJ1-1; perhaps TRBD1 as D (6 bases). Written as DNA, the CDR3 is TGTGCCACCAGTGATTATTCCGGGACACCTTTCAACACTGAAGCTTTCTTT. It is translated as CATSDYSGTPFNTEAFF.